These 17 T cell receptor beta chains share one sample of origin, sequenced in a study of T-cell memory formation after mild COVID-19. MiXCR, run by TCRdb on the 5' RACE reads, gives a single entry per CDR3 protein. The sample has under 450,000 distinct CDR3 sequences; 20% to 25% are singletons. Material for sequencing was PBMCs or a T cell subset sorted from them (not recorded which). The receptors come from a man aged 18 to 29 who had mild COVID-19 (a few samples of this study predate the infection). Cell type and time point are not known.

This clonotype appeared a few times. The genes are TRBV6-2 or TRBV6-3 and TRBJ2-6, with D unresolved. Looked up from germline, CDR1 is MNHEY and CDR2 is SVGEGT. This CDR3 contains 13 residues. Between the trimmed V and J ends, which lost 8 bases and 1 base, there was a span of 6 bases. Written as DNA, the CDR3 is TGTGCCAGCGGGTCATCTGGGGCCAACGTCCTGACTTTC. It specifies CASGSSGANVLTF.

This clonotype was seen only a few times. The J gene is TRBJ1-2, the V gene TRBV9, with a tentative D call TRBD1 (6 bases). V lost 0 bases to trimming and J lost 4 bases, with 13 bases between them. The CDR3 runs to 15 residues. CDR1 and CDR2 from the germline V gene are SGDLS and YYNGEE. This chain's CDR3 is CASSVGQGRVYGYTF. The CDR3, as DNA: TGTGCCAGCAGCGTAGGTCAGGGGCGCGTCTATGGCTACACCTTC. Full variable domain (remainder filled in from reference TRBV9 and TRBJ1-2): DSGVTQTPKHLITATGQRVTLRCSPRSGDLSVYWYQQSLDQGLQFLIQYYNGEERAKGNILERFSAQQFPDLHSELNLSSLELGDSALYFCASSVGQGRVYGYTFGSGTRLTVV.

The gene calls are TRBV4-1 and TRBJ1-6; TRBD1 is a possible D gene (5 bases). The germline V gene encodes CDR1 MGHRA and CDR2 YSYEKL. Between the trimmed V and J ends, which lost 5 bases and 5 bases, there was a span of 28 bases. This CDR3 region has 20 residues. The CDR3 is CASSSWKLRGSIQNNSPLHF. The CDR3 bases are TGCGCCAGCAGCTCCTGGAAGCTGCGGGGGTCGATTCAAAATAATTCACCCCTCCACTTT.

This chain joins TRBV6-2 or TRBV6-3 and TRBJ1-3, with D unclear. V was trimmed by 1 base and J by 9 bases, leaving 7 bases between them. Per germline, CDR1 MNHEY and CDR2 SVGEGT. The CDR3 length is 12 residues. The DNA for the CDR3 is TGTGCCAGCAGTTACTACACCAGCACCATATATTTT. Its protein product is CASSYYTSTIYF.

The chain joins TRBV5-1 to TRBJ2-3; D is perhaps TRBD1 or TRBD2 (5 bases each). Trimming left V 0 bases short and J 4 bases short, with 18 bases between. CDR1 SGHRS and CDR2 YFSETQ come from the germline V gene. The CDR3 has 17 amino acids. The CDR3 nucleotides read TGCGCCAGCAGCTTGGGGTCGAGCTCAAGAGGGGCAGATACGCAGTATTTT. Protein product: CASSLGSSSRGADTQYF.

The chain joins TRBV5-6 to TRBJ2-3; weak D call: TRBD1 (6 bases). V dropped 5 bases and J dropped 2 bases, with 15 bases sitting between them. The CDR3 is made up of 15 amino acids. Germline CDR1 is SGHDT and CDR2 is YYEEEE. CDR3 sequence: CASRSLGQYTDTQYF. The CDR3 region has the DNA TGTGCCAGCAGGTCCCTCGGACAGTACACAGATACGCAGTATTTT.

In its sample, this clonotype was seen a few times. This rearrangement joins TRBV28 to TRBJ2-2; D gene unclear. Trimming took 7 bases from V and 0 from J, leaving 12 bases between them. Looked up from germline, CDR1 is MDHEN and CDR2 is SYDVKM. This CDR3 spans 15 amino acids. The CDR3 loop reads CASIPGSANTGELFF. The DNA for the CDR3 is TGTGCCAGCATCCCAGGTTCTGCGAACACCGGGGAGCTGTTTTTT.

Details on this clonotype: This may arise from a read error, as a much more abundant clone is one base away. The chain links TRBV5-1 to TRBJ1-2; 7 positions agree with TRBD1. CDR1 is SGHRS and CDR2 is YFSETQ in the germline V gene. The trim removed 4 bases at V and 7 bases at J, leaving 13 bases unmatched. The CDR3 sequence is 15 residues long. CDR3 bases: TGCGCCAGCAGCGTGACAGGGTTGAAGAGCTGTGGCTACACCTTC. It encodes CASSVTGLKSCGYTF.

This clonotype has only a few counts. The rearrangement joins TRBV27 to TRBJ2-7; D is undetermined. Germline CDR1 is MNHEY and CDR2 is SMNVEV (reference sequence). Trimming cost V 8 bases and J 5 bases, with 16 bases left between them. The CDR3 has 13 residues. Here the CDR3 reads CASGIGSRNEQYF. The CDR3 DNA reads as TGTGCCAGCGGCATAGGGTCTCGGAACGAGCAGTACTTC.

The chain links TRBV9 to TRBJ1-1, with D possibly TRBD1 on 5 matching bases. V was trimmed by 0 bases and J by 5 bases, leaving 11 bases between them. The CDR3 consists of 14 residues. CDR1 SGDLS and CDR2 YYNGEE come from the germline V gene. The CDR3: CASSVGGFDTEAFF. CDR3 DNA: TGTGCCAGCAGCGTAGGGGGCTTCGATACTGAAGCTTTCTTT.

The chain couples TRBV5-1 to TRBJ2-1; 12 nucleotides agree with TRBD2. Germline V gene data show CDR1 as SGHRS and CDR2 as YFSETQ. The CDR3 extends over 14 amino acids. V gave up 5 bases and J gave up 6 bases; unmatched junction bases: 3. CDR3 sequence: CASSPSGGANEQFF. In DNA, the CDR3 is TGCGCCAGCAGTCCTAGCGGGGGGGCCAATGAGCAGTTCTTC.

The CDR3 region is CASSLTSWASGGTDTQYF. CDR3 DNA sequence: TGCGCCAGCAGCTTAACCAGTTGGGCTAGCGGGGGGACAGATACGCAGTATTTT. V is TRBV5-1 and J is TRBJ2-3, with 11 bases that match TRBD2. Losses at the gene ends were 2 bases for V and 3 bases for J; bases not matched to a gene: 11. The CDR3 sequence is 18 residues long. Germline V gene lookup returns CDR1 SGHRS and CDR2 YFSETQ.

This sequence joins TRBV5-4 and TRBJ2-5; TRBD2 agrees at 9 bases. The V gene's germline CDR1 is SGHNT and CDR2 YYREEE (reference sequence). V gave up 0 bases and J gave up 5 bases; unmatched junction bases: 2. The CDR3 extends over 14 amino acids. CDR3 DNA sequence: TGTGCCAGCAGCTTGGAAGGACTAGCGGAGACCCAGTACTTC. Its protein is CASSLEGLAETQYF.

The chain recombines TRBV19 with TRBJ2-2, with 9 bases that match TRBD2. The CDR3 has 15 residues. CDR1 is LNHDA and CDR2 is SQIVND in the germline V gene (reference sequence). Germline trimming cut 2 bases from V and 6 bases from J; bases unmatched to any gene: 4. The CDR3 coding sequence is TGTGCCAGTAGTATACTGACTAGCGGAGCCGGGGAGCTGTTTTTT. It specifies CASSILTSGAGELFF.

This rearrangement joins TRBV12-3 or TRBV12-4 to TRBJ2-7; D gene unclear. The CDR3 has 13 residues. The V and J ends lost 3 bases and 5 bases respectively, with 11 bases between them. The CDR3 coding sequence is TGTGCCAGCAGTTTCTCCGTCGAGCACGAGCAGTACGTC. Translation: CASSFSVEHEQYV.

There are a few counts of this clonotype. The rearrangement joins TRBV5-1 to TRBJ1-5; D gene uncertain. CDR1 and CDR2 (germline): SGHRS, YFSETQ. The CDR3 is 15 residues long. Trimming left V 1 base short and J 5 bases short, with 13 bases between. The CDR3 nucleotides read TGCGCCAGCAGCTTGTCTCCCGGGCAGGATCAGCCCCAGCATTTT. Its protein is CASSLSPGQDQPQHF.

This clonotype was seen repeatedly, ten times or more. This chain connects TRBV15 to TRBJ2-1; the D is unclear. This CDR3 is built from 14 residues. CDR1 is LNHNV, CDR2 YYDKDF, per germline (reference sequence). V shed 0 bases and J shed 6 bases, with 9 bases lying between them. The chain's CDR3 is CATSRDTRLNEQFF. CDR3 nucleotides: TGTGCCACCAGCAGAGATACCCGTCTCAATGAGCAGTTCTTC.